Given below is one T cell receptor beta chain in context. Its antigen remains unknown. The germline gives CDR1 LNHDA, CDR2 SQIVND (reference sequence). The CDR3 length is 14 residues. Trimming left V 3 bases short and J 4 bases short, with 11 bases between. PCR employed 60 Vbeta and 13 Jbeta primers. The repertoire was sequenced with immunoSEQ multiplex PCR; TCRdb's copy has only in-frame clones and lacks some. The sample holds approximately 190,000 clones, approximately 78% seen once. This entry belongs to a study of cytomegalovirus exposure and HLA in healthy donors. Study-wide results and limits: Most TCR sequences proved rare, with some public TCRs found in many donors.

The chain links TRBV19 to TRBJ2-3, with a possible D match to TRBD1 (5 bases). The sequence was collected from a woman under 30 in good health and CMV-seronegative. Input material: PBMCs. CDR3 nucleotide sequence: TGTGCCAGTAGTATTCTCCAGGGCCCAGATACGCAGTATTTT. It encodes CASSILQGPDTQYF.